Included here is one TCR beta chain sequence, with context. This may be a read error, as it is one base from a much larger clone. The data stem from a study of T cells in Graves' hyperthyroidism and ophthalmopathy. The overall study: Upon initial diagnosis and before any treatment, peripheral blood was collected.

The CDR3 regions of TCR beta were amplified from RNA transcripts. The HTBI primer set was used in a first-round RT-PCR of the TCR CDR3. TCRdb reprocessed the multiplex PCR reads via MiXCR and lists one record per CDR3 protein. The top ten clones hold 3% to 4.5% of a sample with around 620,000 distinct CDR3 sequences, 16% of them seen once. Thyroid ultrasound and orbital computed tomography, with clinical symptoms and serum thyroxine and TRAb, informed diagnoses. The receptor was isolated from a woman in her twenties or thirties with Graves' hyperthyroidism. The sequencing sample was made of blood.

Written as DNA, the CDR3 is TGTGCCAGCAGCGCAGCAGGGGGTTTAGACGAGCAGTACTTC. It specifies CASSAAGGLDEQYF. The chain is built from TRBV25-1 and TRBJ2-7; 7 bases are a match to TRBD1. CDR1 and CDR2 from the germline V gene are MGHDK and SYGVNS. V was pared by 6 bases and J by 5 bases, with 10 bases of the junction left unmatched. The CDR3 has 14 residues.